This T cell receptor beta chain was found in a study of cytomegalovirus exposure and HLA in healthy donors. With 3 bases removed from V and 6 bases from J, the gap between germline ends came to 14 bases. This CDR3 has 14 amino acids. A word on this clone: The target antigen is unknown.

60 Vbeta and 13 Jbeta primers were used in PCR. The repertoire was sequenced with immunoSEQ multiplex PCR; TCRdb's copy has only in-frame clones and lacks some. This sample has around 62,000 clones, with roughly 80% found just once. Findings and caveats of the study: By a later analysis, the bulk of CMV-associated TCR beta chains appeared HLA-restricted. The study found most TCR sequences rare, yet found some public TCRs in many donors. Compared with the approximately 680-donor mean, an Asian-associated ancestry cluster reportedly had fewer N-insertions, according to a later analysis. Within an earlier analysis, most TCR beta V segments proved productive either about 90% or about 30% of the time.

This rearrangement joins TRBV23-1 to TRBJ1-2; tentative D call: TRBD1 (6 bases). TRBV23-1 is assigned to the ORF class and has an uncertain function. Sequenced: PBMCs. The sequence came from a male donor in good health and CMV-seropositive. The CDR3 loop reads CASSHLTGFHGYTF. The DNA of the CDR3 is TGCGCCAGCAGTCACCTTACAGGGTTCCATGGCTACACCTTC.